A single sample gave rise to the 10 T cell receptor beta chains below, sequenced in a study of blood T cell repertoires in COVID-19 (dated by TCRdb to between 2020 and 2021). Library construction relied on the immunoSEQ multiplex PCR assay. As stored in TCRdb, this immuneACCESS dataset retains in-frame rearrangements with V and J assigned. A fraction of the clones does not appear; measured against another copy, unresolved V genes explain less than half of the discrepancy, and the remainder lacks a known reason. The sample table shows about 90,000 clones, and over 80% are seen once. Of the sample, around 29% falls within the top ten clones. Sequencing was done on a sample of peripheral blood. These receptors were obtained from a woman aged 80 or older with active or convalescent COVID-19.

This chain connects TRBV5-1 to TRBJ2-7; 9 positions agree with TRBD1. CDR3 length equals 14 residues. CDR1 is SGHRS, CDR2 YFSETQ, per germline. Trimming at V came to 4 bases and at J to 0 bases, leaving 2 bases not matched to a gene. CDR3 sequence: CASSRDRASYEQYF. The CDR3 DNA follows: TGCGCCAGCAGCCGGGACAGGGCCTCCTACGAGCAGTACTTC. Drawing the rest from reference TRBV5-1 and TRBJ2-7, the complete variable domain is KAGVTQTPRYLIKTRGQQVTLSCSPISGHRSVSWYQQTPGQGLQFLFEYFSETQRNKGNFPGRFSGRQFSNSRSEMNVSTLELGDSALYLCASSRDRASYEQYFGPGTRLTVT.

In its sample, this clone was seen once. The chain employs TRBV6-5 and TRBJ2-7, with D possibly being TRBD1 (6 bases). Trimming cost V 7 bases and J 2 bases, with 12 bases left between them. The CDR3 loop spans 13 amino acids. From germline, CDR1 is MNHEY and CDR2 SVGAGI. The CDR3 region is CASKLWTAYEQYF. CDR3 coding DNA: TGTGCCAGCAAGCTTTGGACAGCCTACGAGCAGTACTTC.

This rearrangement joins TRBV27 to TRBJ2-1, with a tentative D call TRBD1 (5 bases). Germline V gene data show CDR1 as MNHEY and CDR2 as SMNVEV (reference sequence). The V end lost 0 bases, the J end lost 0 bases, and 15 bases lay between the germline ends. The CDR3 is 18 amino acids. The CDR3 DNA reads as TGTGCCAGCAGTTTATCTAGTGGATGGACACTCTCCTACAATGAGCAGTTCTTC. It codes for CASSLSSGWTLSYNEQFF.

J is TRBJ2-7 and V is TRBV7-2; 8 nucleotides agree with TRBD2. The CDR3 runs to 15 residues. V trimming: 5 bases; J trimming: 5 bases; junction bases outside the gene matches: 11. Germline V CDR1 and CDR2: SGHTA, FQGNSA. CDR3 protein: CASSPSGGPGNEQYF. The CDR3 DNA reads as TGTGCCAGCAGCCCCAGCGGGGGCCCGGGGAACGAGCAGTACTTC.

The V and J genes are TRBV5-6 and TRBJ2-7; tentatively, D is TRBD1 (6 bases). Trimming shortened V by 1 base and J by 3 bases, and 11 bases separated the two germline ends. The CDR3 has 14 amino acids. The germline V gene encodes CDR1 SGHDT and CDR2 YYEEEE. The CDR3, as DNA: TGTGCCAGCAGCTTGATCAGGGGAGACTACGAGCAGTACTTC. Its protein product is CASSLIRGDYEQYF.

This clone was seen a single time. The chain recombines TRBV10-3 with TRBJ1-2; 8 bases line up with TRBD1. The CDR3 has 16 residues. Trimming cost V 2 bases and J 2 bases; bases outside gene matches: 7. Germline CDR1 is ENHRY and CDR2 is SYGVKD. This CDR3 reads CAISELGQGSNYGYTF. CDR3 in DNA: TGTGCCATCAGTGAGCTAGGACAGGGATCCAACTATGGCTACACCTTC.

V and J are TRBV28 and TRBJ2-5, with D hard to call. CDR3 length: 11 amino acids. V was trimmed by 3 bases and J by 5 bases, leaving 4 bases between them. The germline CDR1 and CDR2 sequences are MDHEN and SYDVKM. This CDR3 is CASSFQETQYF. For the CDR3, the DNA is TGTGCCAGCAGTTTCCAGGAGACCCAGTACTTC.

The chain couples TRBV20-1 to TRBJ2-1; 9 nucleotides line up with TRBD2. Unmatched junction bases numbered 9, after V lost 3 bases and J lost 9 bases. The CDR3 is made up of 14 amino acids. Germline loops: CDR1 DFQATT, CDR2 SNEGSKA (reference sequence). CDR3 nucleotides: TGCAGTGCTAGTTCCGAGCGGGGGGCGGGTGAGCAGTTCTTC. Protein product: CSASSERGAGEQFF.

V and J are TRBV24-1 and TRBJ2-1; D is unresolved. Germline V CDR1 and CDR2: KGHDR, SFDVKD. V was trimmed by 3 bases and J by 3 bases, leaving 8 bases between them. This CDR3 has 14 amino acids. CDR3 DNA sequence: TGTGCCACCAGTGATCCGAACTACTACAATGAGCAGTTCTTC. As protein: CATSDPNYYNEQFF.

CDR3 nucleotide sequence: TGCGCCAGCAGCTTGGGGACAGGGGCACAGGAAAAACTGTTTTTT. Translation gives CASSLGTGAQEKLFF. V and J are TRBV5-1 and TRBJ1-4; 9 bases fit TRBD1. Germline-derived CDR1 and CDR2 are SGHRS and YFSETQ. The CDR3 runs 15 residues. Trimming removed 0 bases from V and 8 bases from J; junction bases left unmatched: 5.